The 13 T cell receptor beta chains presented below share a single source sample, sequenced in a study of cytomegalovirus exposure and HLA in healthy donors. Primers: 60 Vbeta forward and 13 Jbeta reverse. Generated by immunoSEQ multiplex PCR, the TCRdb table keeps only in-frame clones and is missing some. This sample has about 160,000 clones, with 70% to 90% found just once. Sequencing used PBMCs. These receptor sequences come from a woman in her late teens or twenties in good health and CMV-seronegative.

This chain uses TRBV19 with TRBJ2-5, with TRBD1 identical over 12 bases. The CDR3 extends over 16 amino acids. Germline V gene data show CDR1 as LNHDA and CDR2 as SQIVND (reference sequence). J gave up 5 bases and V 4 bases, and 8 bases lay outside the gene matches. CDR3 DNA sequence: TGTGCCAGTAGTACCCGGGACAGGGGGCAGAGGGAGACCCAGTACTTC. Translation: CASSTRDRGQRETQYF.

The chain is built from TRBV5-1 and TRBJ1-4; no clear D. The CDR3 is 14 residues long. V shed 4 bases and J shed 7 bases, with 14 bases lying between them. CDR1 and CDR2 (germline): SGHRS, YFSETQ. The CDR3, as DNA: TGCGCCAGCAGCCCGCTCGGGGAGGGTGAAAAACTGTTTTTT. This translates into CASSPLGEGEKLFF.

This rearrangement joins TRBV15 to TRBJ1-1, with a tentative D call TRBD1 (5 bases). Germline lookup yields CDR1 LNHNV and CDR2 YYDKDF (reference sequence). V shed 3 bases and J shed 11 bases, with 19 bases lying between them. The CDR3 consists of 14 residues. CDR3 nucleotide sequence: TGTGCCACCAGCAGTATTATTCCTTCGGGGGTGGCTTTCTTT. Amino acids: CATSSIIPSGVAFF.

The V call is TRBV29-1, the J call TRBJ2-3, with D possibly TRBD2 on 5 matching bases. From germline, CDR1 is SQVTM and CDR2 ANQGSEA. V dropped 0 bases and J dropped 7 bases, with 17 bases sitting between them. This CDR3 comprises 15 residues. The CDR3 is CSVEDSSRARNTQYF. DNA for the CDR3: TGCAGCGTTGAAGATTCGTCGCGGGCCAGGAATACGCAGTATTTT.

The chain is built from TRBV7-8 and TRBJ2-5; the match to TRBD2 covers 13 bases. Germline values: CDR1 SGHVS, CDR2 FQNEAQ. V lost 1 base and J lost 1; bases outside the gene matches: 3. The CDR3 loop spans 17 amino acids. The CDR3 spells CASSLGRTSGGQETQYF. Written as DNA, the CDR3 is TGTGCCAGCAGCTTAGGCCGGACTAGCGGGGGCCAAGAGACCCAGTACTTC.

The chain employs TRBV5-1 and TRBJ2-5, with 9 bases aligning to TRBD1. The V and J ends lost 3 bases and 1 base, in that order; junction bases with no gene match: 10. Per the germline V gene, CDR1 is SGHRS and CDR2 is YFSETQ. CDR3 size: 17 residues. CDR3 nucleotides: TGCGCCAGCAGCTCCAAATACCTGACAGGGGGCCAAGAGACCCAGTACTTC. Protein product: CASSSKYLTGGQETQYF.

This chain links TRBV10-2 with TRBJ2-7, with D tentatively TRBD2 (6 bases). Trimming pared 9 bases from V and 0 bases from J, leaving 9 bases between. The CDR3 runs 12 residues. CDR1 is WSHSY and CDR2 is SAAADI in the germline V gene. The CDR3 is CASAGYSYEQYF. CDR3 in DNA: TGCGCCAGTGCGGGATACTCCTACGAGCAGTACTTC.

This CDR3 is CASLAGGRDEQFF. The CDR3 bases are TGTGCCAGCCTAGCGGGAGGCAGGGATGAGCAGTTCTTC. The rearrangement joins TRBV25-1 to TRBJ2-1, with 11 bases identical to TRBD2. The CDR3 is 13 residues long. The J segment lost 8 bases and the V segment lost 8 bases, leaving 5 bases of the junction unmatched. Germline CDR1 is MGHDK and CDR2 is SYGVNS.

This clone appeared once. The J gene is TRBJ2-5, the V gene TRBV4-1; perhaps TRBD1 as D (6 bases). Per germline, CDR1 MGHRA and CDR2 YSYEKL. Trimming left V 2 bases short and J 4 bases short, with 14 bases between. The CDR3 runs 15 residues. CDR3 sequence reads: CASSQRKTGSETQYF. CDR3 DNA sequence: TGCGCCAGCAGCCAAAGAAAAACAGGGTCAGAGACCCAGTACTTC.

The chain links TRBV5-4 to TRBJ2-2, with 7 bases aligning to TRBD1. The CDR3 sequence is 14 residues long. The V segment lost 4 bases and the J segment 2 bases; nucleotides outside the gene matches: 2. The germline V gene encodes CDR1 SGHNT and CDR2 YYREEE (reference sequence). CDR3 protein: CASSGQDNTGELFF. The DNA for the CDR3 is TGTGCCAGCAGCGGACAGGACAACACCGGGGAGCTGTTTTTT.

V gene TRBV28 combines with J gene TRBJ1-5; a weak D match, TRBD1 (6 bases). V lost 4 bases, J lost 0 bases, and 19 bases lay in between. This CDR3 spans 18 amino acids. Germline V gene data show CDR1 as MDHEN and CDR2 as SYDVKM. The CDR3 is CASSSAATGTRSNQPQHF. The CDR3 DNA sequence: TGTGCCAGCAGTTCGGCCGCCACCGGGACACGTAGCAATCAGCCCCAGCATTTT.

The chain joins TRBV18 to TRBJ2-7; weak D call: TRBD1 (6 bases). V lost 4 bases and J 6 bases, leaving 10 bases between the germline ends. Germline CDR1 is KGHSH and CDR2 is LQKENI. This CDR3 comprises 12 residues. The CDR3 bases are TGTGCCAGCTCACGTGAAGGGGGCGAGCAGTACTTC. Translated, it gives CASSREGGEQYF.

As for this clone: Sequence at one end of the junction differs from germline and may be a read error. The chain links TRBV6-5 to TRBJ2-7, with 8 bases that match TRBD2. The CDR3 is 11 residues long. The germline gives CDR1 MNHEY, CDR2 SVGAGI. CDR3 DNA sequence: TGTGCCAGCAGTCAAGGACTAGCTTTGAACTTC. Translated, it gives CASSQGLALNF.